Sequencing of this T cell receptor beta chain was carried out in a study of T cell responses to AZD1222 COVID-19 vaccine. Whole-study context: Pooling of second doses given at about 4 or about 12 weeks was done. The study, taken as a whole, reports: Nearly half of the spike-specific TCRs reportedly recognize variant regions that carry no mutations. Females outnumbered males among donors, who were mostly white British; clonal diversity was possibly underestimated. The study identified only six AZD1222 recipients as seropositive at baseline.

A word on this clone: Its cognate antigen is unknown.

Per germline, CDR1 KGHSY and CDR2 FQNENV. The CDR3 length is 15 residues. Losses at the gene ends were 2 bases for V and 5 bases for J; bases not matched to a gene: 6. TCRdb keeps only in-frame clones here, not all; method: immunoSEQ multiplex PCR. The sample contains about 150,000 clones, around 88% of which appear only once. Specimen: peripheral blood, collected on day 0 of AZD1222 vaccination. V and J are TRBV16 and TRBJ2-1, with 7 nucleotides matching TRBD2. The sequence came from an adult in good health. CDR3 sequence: CASSQVRAGDNEQFF. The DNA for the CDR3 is TGTGCCAGCAGCCAAGTCAGGGCGGGAGACAATGAGCAGTTCTTC.